This TCR beta chain derives from a study of spatial heterogeneity in lung cancer. Study details: In the raw reads, each unique TCR and UMI combination was present more than ten times on average.

By share, this clonotype counts as medium-sized. The antigen is undetermined. Study-wide points: Intratumoral expanded alpha and beta TCR counts were found to track tumor mutation counts. Counts for ubiquitous and regional expanded TCRs went along with ubiquitous and regional nonsynonymous mutations, respectively.

The CDR3 contains 17 residues. Trimming took 1 base from V and 9 from J; bases not matched to a gene: 12. Germline V lookup: CDR1 MNHEY, CDR2 SVGAGI. Specified time point: sample taken at primary tumor resection. A unique molecular identifier was carried by every single TCR cDNA molecule. Via MiXCR, TCRdb re-called the 5' RACE reads, giving one row per CDR3 protein. The table includes fewer than 800 distinct CDR3 sequences, approximately 9.7% detected once. V usage is TRBV6-5 and J usage is TRBJ2-1; 10 positions match TRBD1. Sequencing was performed on lung tumor tissue, taken at surgery. The clonotype originates from a male donor with early-stage non-small cell lung cancer. The CDR3 nucleotides are TGTGCCAGCAGTTACTATAGAGGGGACAGGGGAGACGGTGAGCAGTTCTTC. It is translated as CASSYYRGDRGDGEQFF.